Listed here are 24 T cell receptor beta chains from one sample, sequenced in a study of control samples from healthy donors and cancer patients. Assay used: immunoSEQ multiplex PCR; TCRdb lists only in-frame clones, some missing. This table holds about 120,000 clones, 80% to 90% found once. Sample: PBMCs. The receptors stem from a woman in her fifties or sixties with colorectal cancer.

The chain has TRBV2 and TRBJ1-6; tentatively, D is TRBD1 (5 bases). The length of the CDR3 is 13 residues. The V and J ends lost 10 bases and 8 bases respectively, with 15 bases between them. CDR1 is SNHLY and CDR2 is FYNNEI in the germline V gene. Here the CDR3 DNA reads TGTGCCAATCCCGGGACGAGGGATTCACCCCTCCACTTT. Translated: CANPGTRDSPLHF. The full variable domain, its missing parts supplied by reference TRBV2 and TRBJ1-6, is EPEVTQTPSHQVTQMGQEVILRCVPISNHLYFYWYRQILGQKVEFLVSFYNNEISEKSEIFDDQFSVERPDGSNFTLKIRSTKLEDSAMYFCANPGTRDSPLHFGNGTRLTVT.

The genes are TRBV6-5 and TRBJ2-7; possible D gene TRBD2, 5 bases. CDR3 length equals 15 residues. V was cut by 0 bases and J by 0 bases, with 9 bases left in between. Germline CDR1 and CDR2: MNHEY and SVGAGI. CDR3 bases: TGTGCCAGCAGTTACTCGGGAGCTGGCTCCTACGAGCAGTACTTC. It encodes CASSYSGAGSYEQYF.

The CDR3 sequence: CASTSTGTFYEQYF. The CDR3, as DNA: TGTGCCAGCACCTCGACAGGTACTTTCTACGAGCAGTACTTC. This chain connects TRBV28 to TRBJ2-7, with D perhaps matching TRBD1 (6 bases). From germline, CDR1 is MDHEN and CDR2 SYDVKM. CDR3 length equals 14 residues. Trimming shortened V by 7 bases and J by 3 bases, and 16 bases separated the two germline ends.

This rearrangement joins TRBV7-8 to TRBJ1-6; D remains unclear. Between the trimmed V and J ends, which lost 1 base and 8 bases, there was a span of 18 bases. This CDR3 comprises 17 residues. Germline loops: CDR1 SGHVS, CDR2 FQNEAQ. The CDR3 nucleotides are TGTGCCAGCAGCTTAGGAAGAGGGAAACTTCCAGATTCACCCCTCCACTTT. The encoded protein is CASSLGRGKLPDSPLHF.

The gene calls are TRBV29-1 and TRBJ2-4; 7 nucleotides agree with TRBD1. The junction had 4 bases not matched to a gene; V was cut back by 5 bases and J by 6 bases. This CDR3 spans 12 amino acids. CDR1 is SQVTM, CDR2 ANQGSEA, per germline. CDR3 region: CSVRTGRNIQYF. DNA for the CDR3: TGCAGCGTTCGGACAGGCCGAAACATTCAGTACTTC.

The chain links TRBV5-1 to TRBJ1-1; a possible D gene is TRBD1 (6 bases). In germline, CDR1 is SGHRS, CDR2 YFSETQ. The ends were cut back, 0 bases at V and 2 bases at J, with 11 bases in the middle. This CDR3 is 15 amino acids long. Here the CDR3 reads CASSLVSGANTEAFF. CDR3 DNA sequence: TGCGCCAGCAGCTTGGTCTCGGGGGCCAACACTGAAGCTTTCTTT. The variable domain in full, with the rest retrieved from reference TRBV5-1 and TRBJ1-1, is KAGVTQTPRYLIKTRGQQVTLSCSPISGHRSVSWYQQTPGQGLQFLFEYFSETQRNKGNFPGRFSGRQFSNSRSEMNVSTLELGDSALYLCASSLVSGANTEAFFGQGTRLTVV.

This chain uses TRBV7-9 with TRBJ2-1, with D possibly TRBD2 on 5 matching bases. The CDR3 consists of 17 residues. From germline, CDR1 is SEHNR and CDR2 FQNEAQ (reference sequence). V was pared by 1 base and J by 8 bases, with 21 bases between. CDR3 loop: CASSLVSSTMGDYEQFF. In DNA form, the CDR3 reads TGTGCCAGCAGCTTAGTGTCCTCGACAATGGGAGACTATGAGCAGTTCTTC.

J is TRBJ2-7 and V is TRBV10-3; maybe TRBD1 (6 bases). V was trimmed by 3 bases and J by 7 bases, leaving 19 bases between them. The germline CDR1 and CDR2 sequences are ENHRY and SYGVKD. This CDR3 has 15 residues. CDR3 coding DNA: TGTGCCATCAGTGAATTGACGCTGGGGACACGGGAGCAGTACTTC. Translation: CAISELTLGTREQYF.

This rearrangement joins TRBV7-8 to TRBJ2-5; D perhaps matches TRBD1 (5 bases). Germline assignment: CDR1 SGHVS and CDR2 FQNEAQ. Trimming took off 2 bases at V and 5 bases at J, with 18 bases between the two ends. The CDR3 extends over 16 amino acids. CDR3 sequence: CASSLPTVGWAETQYF. In DNA form, the CDR3 reads TGTGCCAGCAGCTTACCGACAGTGGGATGGGCGGAGACCCAGTACTTC.

The J gene is TRBJ2-3, the V gene TRBV5-6; no reliable D call. With 4 bases removed from V and 7 bases from J, the gap between germline ends came to 13 bases. Germline V gene sequence: CDR1 SGHDT, CDR2 YYEEEE. This CDR3 region has 13 residues. CDR3 residues: CASSDRTLYTQYF. Written as DNA, the CDR3 is TGTGCCAGCAGCGATAGGACCCTTTATACGCAGTATTTT.

V gene TRBV6-5 combines with J gene TRBJ2-7; 7 positions agree with TRBD2. The CDR3 sequence is 14 residues long. V lost 2 bases to trimming and J lost 2 bases; unmatched junction nucleotides: 3. CDR1 is MNHEY, CDR2 SVGAGI, per germline. In DNA, the CDR3 is TGTGCCAGCAGTTACGGGAGGGCCGCCTACGAGCAGTACTTC. This gives the protein CASSYGRAAYEQYF.

The V gene is TRBV29-1, the J gene TRBJ2-3; no definite D call. This CDR3 is 13 amino acids long. CDR1 and CDR2 (germline): SQVTM, ANQGSEA. V was cut by 5 bases and J by 3 bases, with 12 bases left in between. The chain's CDR3 is CSVRIGLTDTQYF. In DNA, the CDR3 is TGCAGCGTTCGGATAGGGTTGACAGATACGCAGTATTTT.

The chain combines TRBV7-9 with TRBJ2-7; the match to TRBD1 covers 8 bases. CDR3 length: 15 residues. Germline CDR1 SEHNR, CDR2 FQNEAQ (reference sequence). V lost 2 bases, J lost 4 bases, and 7 bases stayed unmatched. CDR3 nucleotides: TGTGCCAGCAGCTTAAACAGCAGGGGGCGTTACGAGCAGTACTTC. Translated: CASSLNSRGRYEQYF.

This chain uses TRBV30 with TRBJ2-4, with 11 nucleotides matching TRBD2. This CDR3 region has 18 residues. V trimming: 2 bases; J trimming: 0 bases; junction bases outside the gene matches: 9. CDR1 GTSNPN and CDR2 SVGIG come from the germline V gene (reference sequence). This CDR3 is CAWSSASGRPLAKNIQYF. The CDR3 DNA reads as TGTGCCTGGAGTTCGGCTAGCGGGAGGCCTCTAGCCAAAAACATTCAGTACTTC.

The chain joins TRBV3-1 (or the pseudogene TRBV3-2) to TRBJ2-7, with D uncertain. This CDR3 has 13 residues. V lost 5 bases and J lost 4, with 12 bases in between. CDR1 LGHDT and CDR2 YNNKEL come from the germline V gene (reference sequence). CDR3 DNA: TGTGCCAGCAGCGAGACGCTTGGGTACGAGCAGTACTTC. Its translation: CASSETLGYEQYF.

This clone was counted once. The chain recombines TRBV5-1 with TRBJ1-6; D is ambiguous. The germline V and J ends were trimmed by 4 bases and 7 bases, with 15 bases remaining between them. The CDR3 is 15 amino acids. Germline V gene data show CDR1 as SGHRS and CDR2 as YFSETQ. The chain's CDR3 is CASSPYSGSNSPLHF. In nucleotides, the CDR3 is TGCGCCAGCAGCCCCTACTCCGGATCCAATTCACCCCTCCACTTT.

This clone was seen just once. The chain links TRBV20-1 to TRBJ2-7, with 11 bases lining up with TRBD2. The CDR3 consists of 16 residues. The V gene end was trimmed by 3 bases and the J gene end by 1 base; junction bases not matched to a gene: 8. CDR1 and CDR2 (germline): DFQATT, SNEGSKA (reference sequence). The CDR3 sequence: CSASSLAGGPSYEQYF. In nucleotides, the CDR3 is TGCAGTGCTAGTTCCCTAGCGGGAGGTCCATCCTACGAGCAGTACTTC.

The chain carries TRBV5-1 and TRBJ2-3, with TRBD1 identical over 7 bases. After removal of 4 bases from V and 3 bases from J, the junction contained 14 bases not matched to a gene. The CDR3 covers 17 residues. CDR1 is SGHRS, CDR2 YFSETQ, per germline. CDR3 nucleotide sequence: TGCGCCAGCAGCCTGGCTAGGACAGGCGTGGATACAGATACGCAGTATTTT. Translated, it gives CASSLARTGVDTDTQYF.

The rearrangement uses TRBV9 and TRBJ2-2, with D possibly matching TRBD1 (5 bases). The CDR3 has 15 residues. V lost 4 bases and J 3 bases, leaving 13 bases between the germline ends. Germline CDR1 SGDLS, CDR2 YYNGEE. The CDR3 loop is CASSPQGWDTGELFF. The DNA for the CDR3 is TGTGCCAGCAGCCCCCAGGGTTGGGACACCGGGGAGCTGTTTTTT.

The chain is built from TRBV7-6 and TRBJ2-5; D tentatively fits TRBD1 or TRBD2 (5 bases each). Germline-derived CDR1 and CDR2 are SGHVS and FNYEAQ. The CDR3 loop spans 15 amino acids. V was trimmed by 2 bases and J by 2 bases, leaving 12 bases between them. The CDR3 DNA sequence: TGTGCCAGCAGCTTACTATTGGGGGATCAAGAGACCCAGTACTTC. Protein: CASSLLLGDQETQYF.

This chain uses TRBV6-6 with TRBJ1-5; possibly TRBD1 for D (6 bases). V shed 11 bases and J shed 4 bases, with 18 bases lying between them. Germline assignment: CDR1 MNHNY and CDR2 SVGAGI (reference sequence). CDR3 size: 14 residues. DNA for the CDR3: TGTGCCTCTCTGGCGGACAGCCCTAATCAGCCCCAGCATTTT. This codes for CASLADSPNQPQHF.

The CDR3 loop reads CASTGDWGTDTQYF. The DNA of the CDR3 is TGTGCCAGCACCGGCGATTGGGGCACAGATACGCAGTATTTT. This chain connects TRBV5-8 to TRBJ2-3, with D unresolved. V lost 6 bases to trimming and J lost 1 base, with 12 bases between them. The CDR3 extends over 14 amino acids. Germline values: CDR1 SGHTS, CDR2 YDEGEE.

The V and J genes are TRBV29-1 and TRBJ2-7, with 8 bases aligning to TRBD1. V dropped 4 bases and J dropped 6; count of bases not matched to a gene: 8. The CDR3 totals 13 residues. CDR1 SQVTM and CDR2 ANQGSEA come from the germline V gene. CDR3 loop: CSVGSGQGLEQYF. CDR3 DNA: TGCAGCGTTGGATCAGGACAGGGCCTCGAGCAGTACTTC.

The chain recombines TRBV2 with TRBJ1-3; D perhaps matches TRBD1 (6 bases). From germline, CDR1 is SNHLY and CDR2 FYNNEI. The length of the CDR3 is 15 residues. V was shortened by 4 bases and J by 0 bases, with 10 bases between the two germline ends. The CDR3 loop reads CASSGQASSGNTIYF. The CDR3 bases are TGTGCCAGCAGTGGACAGGCCAGCTCTGGAAACACCATATATTTT.